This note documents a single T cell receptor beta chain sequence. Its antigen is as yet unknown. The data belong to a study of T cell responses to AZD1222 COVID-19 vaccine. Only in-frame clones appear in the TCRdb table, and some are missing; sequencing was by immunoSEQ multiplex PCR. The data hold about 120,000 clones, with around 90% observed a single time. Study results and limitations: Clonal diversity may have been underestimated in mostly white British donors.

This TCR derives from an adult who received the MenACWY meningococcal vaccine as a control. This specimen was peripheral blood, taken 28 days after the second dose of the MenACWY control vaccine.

The CDR3 spells CASSVGGAKPGELFF. The CDR3 nucleotides read TGTGCCAGTAGTGTCGGGGGGGCCAAGCCCGGGGAGCTGTTTTTT. The chain couples TRBV19 to TRBJ2-2; TRBD2 matches 8 bases. CDR1 and CDR2 from the germline V gene are LNHDA and SQIVND (reference sequence). Losses at the gene ends were 5 bases for V and 6 bases for J; bases not matched to a gene: 8. This CDR3 spans 15 amino acids.